One sample yielded the 31 T cell receptor beta chains listed below, sequenced in a study of vaccination and CD4 T cells after COVID-19 (dated by TCRdb to between 2022 and 2023). In light of the paper, this sample's treatment or condition label describes: roughly ten-day PBMC culture with coronavirus spike peptide pools or control peptides (ViraFEST assay). These TCRs' antigens remain unknown. The method was PCR. Sequenced on an Illumina iSeq 100. TCR sequencing of DNA from cultured CD4+ T cells used the Oncomine TCR Beta short-read assay at the Johns Hopkins FTIC core. TCRdb's own reprocessing of the public reads used fastp at Q25 and MiXCR and kept productive beta chains. CDR3 protein sequences are deduplicated, and each keeps its most common genes and DNA. The sample table holds roughly 12,000 distinct CDR3 sequences, of which around 40% were seen once. The top ten constitute 18% of the sample. The sequenced sample was cultured CD4+ T cells from blood. The receptors stem from a human donor with COVID-19.

The sample holds a few counts of this clonotype. V usage is TRBV7-2 and J usage is TRBJ1-1, with D uncertain. The ends were cut back, 7 bases at V and 1 base at J, with 13 bases in the middle. The CDR3 sequence is 14 residues long. Germline loops: CDR1 SGHTA, CDR2 FQGNSA. Written as DNA, the CDR3 is TGTGCCAGCACCACCTACGGCGGGAACACTGAAGCTTTCTTT. This sequence encodes CASTTYGGNTEAFF.

Note on this clonotype: The conserved final phenylalanine or tryptophan is absent from the CDR3, which likely points to a read error. This chain connects TRBV6-1 to TRBJ1-5; TRBD1 agrees at 10 bases. The CDR3 length is 16 residues. The junction had 6 bases not matched to a gene; V was cut back by 6 bases and J by 1 base. CDR1 is MNHNS, CDR2 SASEGT, per germline. Here the CDR3 reads CASRPGQGISNQPQHS. In nucleotides, the CDR3 is TGTGCCAGCAGACCGGGACAGGGGATCAGCAATCAGCCCCAGCATTCT.

The chain joins TRBV9 to TRBJ1-2; possibly TRBD1 for D (5 bases). From germline, CDR1 is SGDLS and CDR2 YYNGEE. The CDR3 consists of 14 residues. The V end was cut by 7 bases, the J end by 4 bases, with 17 bases between. CDR3 region: CASGGFLGGYGYTF. CDR3 in DNA: TGTGCCAGCGGGGGGTTTCTCGGCGGCTATGGCTACACCTTC.

The chain couples TRBV10-1 to TRBJ2-7, with 9 nucleotides matching TRBD1. The CDR3 contains 13 residues. Germline CDR1 is WNHNN and CDR2 is SYGVQD (reference sequence). V lost 2 bases and J lost 7; bases outside the gene matches: 3. CDR3 DNA sequence: TGCGCCAGCAGTGAGCTACAGGGGGCAGAGCAGTACTTC. Protein: CASSELQGAEQYF.

J is TRBJ1-1 and V is TRBV19; D is undetermined. CDR1 and CDR2 (germline): LNHDA, SQIVND (reference sequence). This CDR3 is 14 amino acids long. V shed 6 bases and J shed 1 base, with 12 bases lying between them. This chain's CDR3 is CASRLYPQNTEAFF. In DNA form, the CDR3 reads TGTGCCAGTAGACTCTATCCCCAGAACACTGAAGCTTTCTTT.

The chain employs TRBV30 and TRBJ2-1; no firm D call. The germline V gene encodes CDR1 GTSNPN and CDR2 SVGIG (reference sequence). This CDR3 contains 14 residues. The ends were cut back, 2 bases at V and 4 bases at J, with 12 bases in the middle. CDR3: CAWSFTDRYNEQFF. The CDR3 DNA follows: TGTGCCTGGAGTTTCACGGACCGTTACAATGAGCAGTTCTTC.

Only a few counts were recorded for this clonotype. The J gene is TRBJ1-1, the V gene TRBV6-2 or TRBV6-3; D ambiguous. The CDR3 runs to 15 residues. Germline assignment: CDR1 MNHEY and CDR2 SVGEGT. The ends were cut back, 8 bases at V and 1 base at J, with 17 bases in the middle. In DNA form, the CDR3 reads TGTGCCAGCTCCCCACGGGGAGGGAGGAACACTGAAGCTTTCTTT. As protein: CASSPRGGRNTEAFF.

This rearrangement joins TRBV6-1 to TRBJ1-5; possibly TRBD1 for D (6 bases). CDR1 and CDR2 from the germline V gene are MNHNS and SASEGT. The CDR3 is 14 residues long. V gave up 5 bases and J gave up 8 bases, with 16 bases separating them. The CDR3 DNA sequence: TGTGCCAGCAGTCCTGGCCAGGGGAGAGAGCCCCAGCATTTT. It encodes CASSPGQGREPQHF.

This clonotype was recorded a few times. V and J are TRBV7-2 and TRBJ1-2; D is possibly TRBD1 (6 bases). V lost 6 bases and J lost 4, with 15 bases in between. CDR1 SGHTA and CDR2 FQGNSA come from the germline V gene. The CDR3 totals 14 residues. This CDR3 reads CASRKGGEPYGYTF. DNA of the CDR3: TGTGCCAGCAGAAAGGGGGGAGAGCCCTATGGCTACACCTTC.

The chain uses TRBV11-3 and TRBJ2-5; D might be TRBD1 (6 bases). Germline CDR1 reads SGHNT; CDR2 reads YENEEA. The CDR3 is 15 amino acids. The germline V and J ends were trimmed by 0 bases and 1 base, with 9 bases remaining between them. CDR3 region: CASSLEGGSQETQYF. CDR3 in DNA: TGTGCCAGCAGCTTAGAAGGGGGATCCCAAGAGACCCAGTACTTC.

The chain recombines TRBV28 with TRBJ1-5; 8 bases map to TRBD1. The CDR3 sequence is 17 residues long. The germline V gene has CDR1 MDHEN and CDR2 SYDVKM. V lost 3 bases, J lost 0 bases, and 7 bases stayed unmatched. The CDR3 DNA is TGTGCCAGCAGTTTTTTGACAGGGGCCCTTAGCAATCAGCCCCAGCATTTT. Translation: CASSFLTGALSNQPQHF.

This chain links TRBV20-1 with TRBJ2-2, with 16 positions matching TRBD2. This CDR3 has 21 residues. From germline, CDR1 is DFQATT and CDR2 SNEGSKA (reference sequence). J lost 3 bases, V lost 3 bases, and 16 bases had no gene match. CDR3 DNA sequence: TGCAGTGCTAGGGTACCGGGACTAGCGGGGGGGCCTCGAATCGACACCGGGGAGCTGTTTTTT. This translates into CSARVPGLAGGPRIDTGELFF.

This clonotype was seen a handful of times. V gene TRBV12-3 or TRBV12-4 combines with J gene TRBJ1-2, with a possible D match to TRBD1 (5 bases). The CDR3 is 13 residues long. Trimming stripped 7 bases from V and 5 bases from J, with 14 bases between. This CDR3 reads CASTAGLGYGYTF. The CDR3, as DNA: TGTGCCAGCACCGCGGGACTAGGATATGGCTACACCTTC.

This chain connects TRBV5-1 to TRBJ1-3; the D gene is possibly TRBD1 (6 bases). The CDR3 is 14 residues long. V lost 1 base and J 4 bases, leaving 9 bases between the germline ends. Germline CDR1 SGHRS, CDR2 YFSETQ. The CDR3 protein is CASSLTGLGNTIYF. The CDR3 bases are TGCGCCAGCAGCTTGACAGGGCTGGGAAACACCATATATTTT. Filled out from reference TRBV5-1 and TRBJ1-3, the complete variable domain reads KAGVTQTPRYLIKTRGQQVTLSCSPISGHRSVSWYQQTPGQGLQFLFEYFSETQRNKGNFPGRFSGRQFSNSRSEMNVSTLELGDSALYLCASSLTGLGNTIYFGEGSWLTVV.

The CDR3 DNA reads TGTGCCAGCGGAACCGGGACAGGGCTAGAGACCCAGTACTTC. Translated, it gives CASGTGTGLETQYF. The V call is TRBV11-2, the J call TRBJ2-5; 9 bases match TRBD1. Germline values: CDR1 SGHAT, CDR2 FQNNGV. Trimming at V came to 8 bases and at J to 4 bases, leaving 8 bases not matched to a gene. This CDR3 comprises 14 residues. The entire variable domain, with the rest obtained from reference TRBV11-2 and TRBJ2-5, is as follows: EAGVAQSPRYKIIEKRQSVAFWCNPISGHATLYWYQQILGQGPKLLIQFQNNGVVDDSQLPKDRFSAERLKGVDSTLKIQPAKLEDSAVYLCASGTGTGLETQYFGPGTRLLVL.

The rearrangement joins TRBV30 to TRBJ2-6; 7 positions match TRBD1. This CDR3 region has 16 residues. Trimming removed 3 bases from V and 0 bases from J; junction bases left unmatched: 5. The germline V gene has CDR1 GTSNPN and CDR2 SVGIG (reference sequence). For the CDR3, the DNA is TGTGCCTGGAGCCCGGGACAGAGCTCTGGGGCCAACGTCCTGACTTTC. It is translated as CAWSPGQSSGANVLTF.

The chain has TRBV6-1 and TRBJ2-3; 9 bases are shared with TRBD1. V lost 6 bases, J lost 2 bases, and 9 bases stayed unmatched. Germline V gene sequence: CDR1 MNHNS, CDR2 SASEGT. The CDR3 is 16 residues long. CDR3 in amino acids: CASRGLDRGNTDTQYF. The CDR3 nucleotides read TGTGCCAGCAGGGGACTGGACAGGGGCAACACAGATACGCAGTATTTT.

The chain joins TRBV5-6 to TRBJ1-2, with TRBD1 as a possible D gene (5 bases). This CDR3 region has 15 residues. V was cut by 0 bases and J by 4 bases, with 13 bases left in between. CDR1 SGHDT and CDR2 YYEEEE come from the germline V gene. The CDR3 DNA is TGTGCCAGCAGCTTGGAGAGGACAACGGGCTATGGCTACACCTTC. As protein: CASSLERTTGYGYTF.

The chain joins TRBV20-1 to TRBJ2-1; D perhaps matches TRBD1 (6 bases). The V gene lost 0 bases and the J gene lost 8 bases, with 17 bases spanning the gap. The CDR3 contains 15 residues. Per the germline V gene, CDR1 is DFQATT and CDR2 is SNEGSKA (reference sequence). The DNA for the CDR3 is TGCAGTGCTAGAGATCCCCAGGGGACCGGGGATGAGCAGTTCTTC. Translated, it gives CSARDPQGTGDEQFF.

This clonotype was detected only a few times. The rearrangement links TRBV2 to TRBJ1-2; 7 bases match TRBD1. Germline V gene lookup returns CDR1 SNHLY and CDR2 FYNNEI. J was trimmed by 3 bases and V by 3 bases; bases with no gene match: 7. This CDR3 comprises 15 residues. Here the CDR3 DNA reads TGTGCCAGCAGTGATCCCGCCAGGGGGGACTATGGCTACACCTTC. Its translation: CASSDPARGDYGYTF.

The chain's CDR3 is CASSQTPTGVNYGYTF. CDR3 in DNA: TGTGCCAGCAGCCAAACTCCGACAGGGGTGAACTATGGCTACACCTTC. The V call is TRBV14, the J call TRBJ1-2; TRBD1 matches 8 bases. V gave up 2 bases and J gave up 2 bases; unmatched junction bases: 7. CDR1 and CDR2 from the germline V gene are SGHDN and FVKESK. The CDR3 is made up of 16 amino acids.

This clonotype was observed a few times. The V call is TRBV6-5, the J call TRBJ2-7; TRBD2 matches at 9 bases. The CDR3 is made up of 14 amino acids. Germline CDR1 and CDR2: MNHEY and SVGAGI. V trimming: 2 bases; J trimming: 2 bases; junction bases outside the gene matches: 1. The CDR3 loop is CASSYERGAYEQYF. The CDR3 DNA sequence: TGTGCCAGCAGTTACGAGCGGGGGGCCTACGAGCAGTACTTC.

This chain uses TRBV28 with TRBJ2-4; 7 bases align to TRBD1. The CDR3 runs 15 residues. Looked up from germline, CDR1 is MDHEN and CDR2 is SYDVKM. The V gene end was trimmed by 2 bases and the J gene end by 6 bases; junction bases not matched to a gene: 7. As DNA, the CDR3 is TGTGCCAGCAGTTTAGGGACAGTATCACTAAACATTCAGTACTTC. Translating gives CASSLGTVSLNIQYF. The variable domain in full, with the rest retrieved from reference TRBV28 and TRBJ2-4, is DVKVTQSSRYLVKRTGEKVFLECVQDMDHENMFWYRQDPGLGLRLIYFSYDVKMKEKGDIPEGYSVSREKKERFSLILESASTNQTSMYLCASSLGTVSLNIQYFGAGTRLSVL.

The chain recombines TRBV28 with TRBJ1-4; possible D gene TRBD1, 5 bases. This CDR3 comprises 14 residues. V lost 5 bases and J 8 bases, leaving 15 bases between the germline ends. Germline loops: CDR1 MDHEN, CDR2 SYDVKM. The CDR3, as DNA: TGTGCCAGCAGTCTTCCGGGACGGACGGAAAAACTGTTTTTT. As protein: CASSLPGRTEKLFF.

This sequence joins TRBV15 and TRBJ1-4, with no clear D. The V gene's germline CDR1 is LNHNV and CDR2 YYDKDF (reference sequence). V gave up 0 bases and J gave up 17 bases, with 16 bases separating them. The CDR3 contains 13 residues. Here the CDR3 reads CATSRDPSAVAFF. The CDR3 DNA reads as TGTGCCACCAGCAGAGATCCTTCAGCGGTTGCATTTTTT.

The gene calls are TRBV7-9 and TRBJ2-4; a weak D match, TRBD1 (6 bases). The CDR3 totals 12 residues. Trimming left V 5 bases short and J 11 bases short, with 13 bases between. Germline-derived CDR1 and CDR2 are SEHNR and FQNEAQ (reference sequence). CDR3 amino acids: CASSPDSSVQYF. The CDR3 DNA follows: TGTGCCAGCAGCCCGGACAGTTCGGTTCAGTACTTC.

In this sample, this clonotype turned up once. This chain joins TRBV28 and TRBJ1-2; D may be TRBD1 (6 bases). With 6 bases removed from V and 1 base from J, the gap between germline ends came to 15 bases. In germline, CDR1 is MDHEN, CDR2 SYDVKM. This CDR3 is 15 amino acids long. The DNA for the CDR3 is TGTGCCAGCAGGAAAACAGGGACCAATAACTATGGCTACACCTTC. As protein: CASRKTGTNNYGYTF.

This chain joins TRBV6-1 and TRBJ2-3; 7 bases fit TRBD1. V lost 5 bases, J lost 4 bases, and 12 bases stayed unmatched. The CDR3 runs 16 residues. The germline gives CDR1 MNHNS, CDR2 SASEGT. The CDR3 nucleotides are TGTGCCAGCAGTCGGACCCGGGACAGTCTACCAGATACGCAGTATTTT. Translating gives CASSRTRDSLPDTQYF.

This clonotype was recorded a few times. V is TRBV6-2 or TRBV6-3 and J is TRBJ1-5; tentatively, D is TRBD1 (5 bases). CDR1 and CDR2 (germline): MNHEY, SVGEGT. The CDR3 spans 13 residues. Trimming shortened V by 7 bases and J by 3 bases, and 10 bases separated the two germline ends. CDR3 sequence (DNA): TGTGCCAGCACCCCAGGGAACAATCAGCCCCAGCATTTT. Amino acids: CASTPGNNQPQHF.

V is TRBV30 and J is TRBJ2-2, with 10 bases that match TRBD1. Germline V gene data show CDR1 as GTSNPN and CDR2 as SVGIG (reference sequence). The CDR3 has 14 residues. Trimming took 8 bases from V and 4 from J; bases not matched to a gene: 7. The CDR3 DNA follows: TGTGCCGCGGGACAGGGGATTGTCACCGGGGAGCTGTTTTTT. Amino acids: CAAGQGIVTGELFF.

The gene calls are TRBV4-3 and TRBJ1-2; tentatively, D is TRBD1 (6 bases). The V end was cut by 0 bases, the J end by 0 bases, with 11 bases between. The CDR3 sequence is 16 residues long. Germline-derived CDR1 and CDR2 are LGHNA and YSLEER. The CDR3: CASSQETGAANYGYTF. In DNA form, the CDR3 reads TGCGCCAGCAGCCAAGAAACGGGGGCAGCTAACTATGGCTACACCTTC.